A single T cell receptor beta chain is shown here with its context. Its target is not known. The protocol was immunoSEQ multiplex PCR, while the TCRdb copy is restricted to in-frame clones and leaves out a portion. Of 90,000 to 150,000 clones listed, over 65% are singletons. The length of the CDR3 is 15 residues. Germline CDR1 SGDLS, CDR2 YYNGEE. V shed 1 base and J shed 3 bases, with 13 bases lying between them. The entry originates in a study of shared clonotypes between healthy human individuals. Study-level information: Those who served as donors were a couple of women and a few men between the ages of 18 and 49. The study, taken as a whole, reports: Shared across several donors were approximately 5% of the naive CD4 clonotypes.

The receptor was isolated from a woman aged 25 to 39 in good health. The sample comprised memory CD8+ T cells sorted from blood. Subset indicated: CD45RO+ cells pooled with CCR7-negative TemRA cells. The J gene is TRBJ1-2, the V gene TRBV9; tentative D call: TRBD1 (6 bases). CDR3 nucleotides: TGTGCCAGCAGCGTAAGCGGACAGCCGCACTATGGCTACACCTTC. It specifies CASSVSGQPHYGYTF.